One T cell receptor (beta chain) is described in this entry. One junction end disagrees with the germline gene, perhaps due to a read error. This sample was included in a study of identical twins. This CDR3 is 17 amino acids long. Germline CDR1 and CDR2: DFQATT and SNEGSKA (reference sequence). TCRdb independently ran MiXCR on the 5' RACE reads; one entry per CDR3 protein. Of 1.5 million to 2 million distinct CDR3 sequences detected, about 32% appear once; the ten largest clones hold approximately 0.29%. The clonotype originates from a newborn girl in good health. Material for sequencing was cord blood. The J gene is TRBJ2-1, the V gene TRBV20-1, with D perhaps TRBD1 (6 bases). In DNA form, the CDR3 reads TGCAGGGCTAGCCCGAGGTCGCGAGGGACACAATACAATGAGCAGTTCTTC. It encodes CRASPRSRGTQYNEQFF.